Below are 7 T cell receptor beta chains sequenced from a single sample in a study of human T cells and chemical hapten exposure. Time point specified: patch test 3, about 24 weeks after DPC sensitization. As to treatment: therapeutic diphenylcyclopropenone sensitization with weekly scalp DPC. In TCRdb, the RACE reads were re-called with MiXCR into one record per CDR3 protein. Of 100,000 or so distinct CDR3 sequences listed, under 40% are singletons. The sequences come from whole blood, collected in connection with sensitization to the hapten diphenylcyclopropenone (DPC). Every receptor here comes from a man between 35 and 55 years old with alopecia areata. Some clones in this sample may be carry-over from other donors' samples.

This sequence joins TRBV7-6 and TRBJ2-3; tentatively, D is TRBD2 (6 bases). Trimming took off 1 base at V and 2 bases at J, with 22 bases between the two ends. The CDR3 spans 19 residues. Germline CDR1 is SGHVS and CDR2 is FNYEAQ. CDR3 DNA sequence: TGTGCCAGCAGCTTAGGGTTTAACGGGCGGAGGGTAGACACAGATACGCAGTATTTT. This gives the protein CASSLGFNGRRVDTDTQYF.

This chain connects TRBV7-2 to TRBJ2-5, with TRBD2 as a possible D gene (5 bases). In germline, CDR1 is SGHTA, CDR2 FQGNSA. The CDR3 has 17 amino acids. V gave up 2 bases and J gave up 5 bases, with 21 bases separating them. The CDR3, as DNA: TGTGCCAGCAGCTTACCGCCCGGACTGGGATTGGTGGAGACCCAGTACTTC. This translates into CASSLPPGLGLVETQYF.

This clonotype was observed a few times. The rearrangement uses TRBV24-1 and TRBJ2-1; 11 bases are a match to TRBD2. From germline, CDR1 is KGHDR and CDR2 SFDVKD. The CDR3 is made up of 18 amino acids. Losses at the gene ends were 2 bases for V and 5 bases for J; bases not matched to a gene: 10. CDR3 in amino acids: CATSDSSKTSGIDNEQFF. Written as DNA, the CDR3 is TGTGCCACCAGTGATTCTTCTAAGACTAGCGGGATCGACAATGAGCAGTTCTTC.

This clonotype was observed a few times. The chain is built from TRBV28 and TRBJ2-1; D not certain. CDR3 length: 13 residues. V lost 5 bases and J 10 bases, leaving 15 bases between the germline ends. From germline, CDR1 is MDHEN and CDR2 SYDVKM. This CDR3 is CASSPPSGREQFF. The CDR3 coding sequence is TGTGCCAGCAGTCCCCCGTCCGGGCGGGAGCAGTTCTTC. Supplemented by reference TRBV28 and TRBJ2-1, the full variable domain reads DVKVTQSSRYLVKRTGEKVFLECVQDMDHENMFWYRQDPGLGLRLIYFSYDVKMKEKGDIPEGYSVSREKKERFSLILESASTNQTSMYLCASSPPSGREQFFGPGTRLTVL.

This clonotype was seen only a few times. The chain couples TRBV6-2 or TRBV6-3 to TRBJ2-7; 8 positions agree with TRBD1. Germline lookup yields CDR1 MNHEY and CDR2 SVGEGT. The CDR3 length is 13 residues. J was trimmed by 6 bases and V by 5 bases; bases with no gene match: 6. CDR3 protein: CASSADRDLEQYV. The CDR3 DNA reads TGTGCCAGCAGTGCGGACAGGGACCTCGAGCAGTACGTC.

This clonotype was recorded only once. The J gene is TRBJ2-3, the V gene TRBV30; TRBD1 matches at 9 bases. The V and J ends lost 0 bases and 1 base, in that order; junction bases with no gene match: 2. This CDR3 has 15 residues. The germline CDR1 and CDR2 sequences are GTSNPN and SVGIG (reference sequence). This CDR3 reads CAWSVRTGGTDTQYF. DNA for the CDR3: TGTGCCTGGAGTGTCAGGACAGGGGGCACAGATACGCAGTATTTT.

This clonotype was seen only a few times. The chain joins TRBV6-2 or TRBV6-3 to TRBJ2-3, with 10 bases aligning to TRBD2. V trimming: 4 bases; J trimming: 1 base; junction bases outside the gene matches: 23. The CDR3 extends over 22 amino acids. CDR1 and CDR2 from the germline V gene are MNHEY and SVGEGT. Here the CDR3 DNA reads TGTGCCAGCAGTTGTTCCAGCGGGAGGGACCCCCTCTCGTCCCGCGGCACAGATACGCAGTATTTT. Its translation: CASSCSSGRDPLSSRGTDTQYF.